This TCR beta chain was profiled in a study of blood T cells in healthy people across ages (dated by TCRdb to the mid-2010s). Study-wide context: Template switching captured roughly one uniquely barcoded TCR beta cDNA molecule per two T cells in model experiments. To avoid experimental bias, donors of different ages were distributed randomly across sequencing lanes. Donors were grouped into four age groups: young (average roughly 15 years), middle-aged (39), aged (approximately 67) and long-lived (82). To track age-related changes in TCR beta repertoire diversity, the study relied on deep sequencing normalized with unique cDNA molecular identifiers. Two additional independent replicas of 1 million unique cDNA reads from the same blood draw were analyzed for two donors (one aged 18 to 30 and one aged 80 or older). What the research found in general, with its limitations: As age increased, observed TCR beta diversity per million T cells dropped in a roughly linear way, and a significant reduction was already evident by age approximately 40. The CMV infection status of donors was not known, potentially confounding age-related changes in expanded clonotypes. Conclusive comparison of naive and antigen-experienced compartments was prevented by the profiling of bulk unsorted PBMCs. Total diversity estimates from one million sequenced T cells were considered lower bounds and underestimates. The long-lived group showed more naive CD4+ T cells, fewer expanded clones and increased TCR diversity than the aged group, suggesting age selection. A strong correlation was found between observed TCR beta diversity and the percentage of naive T cells measured by flow cytometry.

Worth noting for this clonotype: Its specific antigen is unknown. Sequence at one end of the junction differs from germline and may be a read error.

The library was built by means of 5' RACE. A second roughly 7 to 11 cycle PCR used a sample-barcoded 5' primer and a J-beta primer mix. Each TCR beta cDNA molecule received a unique molecular identifier from a template-switch 5' adaptor carrying 12 random nucleotides. Each sample yielded at least 3 million CDR3-containing paired-end reads. First-strand cDNA synthesis was performed from all RNA using the Mint cDNA synthesis kit, with priming by a TRBC-specific oligonucleotide. After uracil-DNA glycosylase treatment, a first 18-cycle PCR used universal primers M1SS and BC2_uni_R on all cDNA. The source study handled its data this way. For normalization, 1 million high-quality reads, each with a distinct molecular identifier, were randomly selected from each sample. Instead of being binned into consensus sequences, reads that shared molecular identifiers were thrown out. MiTCR, run with a Q25 quality threshold and the strictest error-elimination algorithm, handled CDR3 identification, clonotype clustering and error correction. Lower-bound total TCR beta diversity was estimated with a nonparametric unseen species model using Euler transformation. TCRdb reran the public reads through fastp at Q25 and MiXCR, keeping productive beta chains. Identical CDR3 proteins give one entry, which carries the most common genes and DNA. TCRdb, not the original authors, processed these V and J calls. The sample records some 1.8 million distinct CDR3 sequences, 30% to 40% of which are singletons. Jointly, the top ten make up 23% of the sample.

Systemically healthy Caucasian individuals from Russia, roughly 40 in total and aged about 6 to 95 years, were included as donors. Each donor gave ten milliliters of peripheral blood, collected into EDTA-treated Vacutainer tubes. Ficoll-Paque density-gradient centrifugation was used to isolate PBMCs, with at least 7 million per sample. Total RNA, at least 6 micrograms per sample, was extracted from PBMCs with Trizol reagent. The percentages of naive CD45RAhigh/CD27high T cells were determined by flow cytometry on a PBMC aliquot from every donor. The receptor was isolated from a human donor in good health. The sequenced sample was blood.

CDR3 region: CASSLEGAYQESQYF. In nucleotides, the sequence is TGCGCCAGCAGCTTGGAGGGGGCATACCAAGAGTCCCAGTACTTC. Recombination linked TRBV5-1 to TRBJ2-5; TRBD1 matches 7 bases in the middle. For CDR1 and CDR2, the germline V gene lists SGHRS and YFSETQ. Counted from cysteine to phenylalanine, this CDR3 has 15 amino acids. This entry keeps only the CDR3 DNA: 45 bases, framed from base 1.